The 14 T cell receptor beta chains below all came from one sample that was sequenced in a study of blood T cell repertoires in COVID-19. Produced via immunoSEQ multiplex PCR; TCRdb's table is partial and in-frame only. The sample holds 240,000 or so clones, 90% seen once. The sequenced sample consisted of PBMCs or T cells enriched from blood (not recorded which). These receptors came from a man aged 50-59 years who had been exposed to COVID-19.

The chain links TRBV19 to TRBJ1-2; D perhaps matches TRBD1 (5 bases). Per germline, CDR1 LNHDA and CDR2 SQIVND (reference sequence). The V end was cut by 6 bases, the J end by 5 bases, with 13 bases between. The length of the CDR3 is 13 residues. CDR3 loop: CASRNQGFYGYTF. CDR3 nucleotide sequence: TGTGCCAGTAGAAACCAGGGATTTTATGGCTACACCTTC.

The chain has TRBV5-4 and TRBJ1-1; 10 positions agree with TRBD1. Germline trimming cut 4 bases from V and 0 bases from J; bases unmatched to any gene: 6. CDR1 and CDR2 from the germline V gene are SGHNT and YYREEE (reference sequence). The CDR3 sequence is 16 residues long. In nucleotides, the CDR3 is TGTGCCAGCAGCCGAGGGGACAGGGGATTGAACACTGAAGCTTTCTTT. Encoded protein: CASSRGDRGLNTEAFF.

The V call is TRBV9, the J call TRBJ1-5, with D unresolved. The germline V and J ends were trimmed by 4 bases and 0 bases, with 11 bases remaining between them. Per germline, CDR1 SGDLS and CDR2 YYNGEE. The CDR3 is made up of 15 amino acids. CDR3 DNA: TGTGCCAGCAGCATATCAGGATATAGCAATCAGCCCCAGCATTTT. Protein product: CASSISGYSNQPQHF.

This clone was seen just once. J is TRBJ2-3 and V is TRBV24-1; the D gene is possibly TRBD2 (5 bases). CDR1 KGHDR and CDR2 SFDVKD come from the germline V gene. The germline V and J ends were trimmed by 0 bases and 0 bases, with 15 bases remaining between them. The CDR3 runs 18 residues. This chain's CDR3 is CATSDLFGSGNSTDTQYF. CDR3 nucleotide sequence: TGTGCCACCAGTGATTTGTTCGGTTCGGGAAATAGCACAGATACGCAGTATTTT.

J is TRBJ2-1 and V is TRBV18, with 11 bases aligning to TRBD2. The germline V gene has CDR1 KGHSH and CDR2 LQKENI. The CDR3 loop spans 14 amino acids. Germline trimming cut 6 bases from V and 8 bases from J; bases unmatched to any gene: 6. Here the CDR3 DNA reads TGTGCCAGCTCCCGGACTAGCGGGCCGGATGAGCAGTTCTTC. Its translation is CASSRTSGPDEQFF.

The chain links TRBV25-1 to TRBJ2-6, with D possibly being TRBD2 (6 bases). Looked up from germline, CDR1 is MGHDK and CDR2 is SYGVNS. The CDR3 is made up of 15 amino acids. V lost 1 base and J lost 6, with 10 bases in between. Here the CDR3 reads CASSEFGDSANVLTF. The CDR3 DNA follows: TGTGCCAGCAGTGAATTTGGGGACTCGGCCAACGTCCTGACTTTC.

The chain carries TRBV6-1 and TRBJ2-1; 8 bases line up with TRBD1. CDR1 MNHNS and CDR2 SASEGT come from the germline V gene. The CDR3 loop spans 15 amino acids. V was clipped by 1 base and J by 4 bases; unmatched bases: 3. The CDR3 nucleotides are TGTGCCAGCAGTGAAGGACAGGGGTATTACAATGAGCAGTTCTTC. Translated, it gives CASSEGQGYYNEQFF.

CDR3 sequence reads: CASSEEEGQPQHF. The CDR3 coding sequence is TGTGCCAGCAGTGAGGAGGAGGGTCAGCCCCAGCATTTT. The J gene is TRBJ1-5, the V gene TRBV6-4; D ambiguous. The V and J ends lost 3 bases and 6 bases respectively, with 9 bases between them. Per the germline V gene, CDR1 is MRHNA and CDR2 is SNTAGT. This CDR3 contains 13 residues.

The V gene is TRBV5-1, the J gene TRBJ2-2; 7 bases align to TRBD2. This CDR3 contains 14 residues. From germline, CDR1 is SGHRS and CDR2 YFSETQ. Trimming took 4 bases from V and 8 from J; bases not matched to a gene: 8. CDR3 protein: CASSTRGGRGELFF. The CDR3 DNA reads as TGCGCCAGCAGCACCCGCGGGGGTAGGGGGGAGCTGTTTTTT.

The V call is TRBV5-8, the J call TRBJ2-5; D is unclear. Trimming pared 3 bases from V and 7 bases from J, leaving 10 bases between. CDR1 SGHTS and CDR2 YDEGEE come from the germline V gene. The CDR3 is 12 residues long. In nucleotides, the CDR3 is TGTGCCAGCAGCTCTGGCTTTGGGACCCAGTACTTC. This translates into CASSSGFGTQYF.

The rearrangement joins TRBV18 to TRBJ1-1; 7 bases line up with TRBD1. CDR3 length: 13 amino acids. The germline CDR1 and CDR2 sequences are KGHSH and LQKENI. V shed 7 bases, J shed 1 base, and the junction held 3 bases outside the gene matches. CDR3 amino acids: CASFRQGNTEAFF. The CDR3, as DNA: TGTGCCAGCTTTAGACAGGGGAACACTGAAGCTTTCTTT. Complete variable domain (other parts from reference TRBV18 and TRBJ1-1): NAGVMQNPRHLVRRRGQEARLRCSPMKGHSHVYWYRQLPEEGLKFMVYLQKENIIDESGMPKERFSAEFPKEGPSILRIQQVVRGDSAAYFCASFRQGNTEAFFGQGTRLTVV.

This chain uses TRBV4-1 with TRBJ2-4; 7 bases align to TRBD1. From germline, CDR1 is MGHRA and CDR2 YSYEKL. There are 16 residues in the CDR3. The J segment lost 3 bases and the V segment lost 2 bases, leaving 7 bases of the junction unmatched. The CDR3 here is CASSQTRTGGKNIQYF. The CDR3 coding sequence is TGCGCCAGCAGCCAAACTCGGACAGGAGGCAAAAACATTCAGTACTTC.

The rearrangement links TRBV7-8 to TRBJ2-7; 12 bases align to TRBD2. This CDR3 is 15 amino acids long. The germline gives CDR1 SGHVS, CDR2 FQNEAQ. V dropped 2 bases and J dropped 5; count of bases not matched to a gene: 4. The CDR3 bases are TGTGCCAGCAGCTTAATACTAGCGGGAGGTAACGAGCAGTACGTC. Translating it yields CASSLILAGGNEQYV.

This chain uses TRBV4-1 with TRBJ1-2, with TRBD1 as a possible D gene (6 bases). The V end lost 0 bases, the J end lost 2 bases, and 13 bases lay between the germline ends. CDR3 length: 16 residues. Germline V CDR1 and CDR2: MGHRA, YSYEKL. The DNA for the CDR3 is TGCGCCAGCAGCCAAGATCCGGGGGGCCTGAACTATGGCTACACCTTC. This encodes CASSQDPGGLNYGYTF.